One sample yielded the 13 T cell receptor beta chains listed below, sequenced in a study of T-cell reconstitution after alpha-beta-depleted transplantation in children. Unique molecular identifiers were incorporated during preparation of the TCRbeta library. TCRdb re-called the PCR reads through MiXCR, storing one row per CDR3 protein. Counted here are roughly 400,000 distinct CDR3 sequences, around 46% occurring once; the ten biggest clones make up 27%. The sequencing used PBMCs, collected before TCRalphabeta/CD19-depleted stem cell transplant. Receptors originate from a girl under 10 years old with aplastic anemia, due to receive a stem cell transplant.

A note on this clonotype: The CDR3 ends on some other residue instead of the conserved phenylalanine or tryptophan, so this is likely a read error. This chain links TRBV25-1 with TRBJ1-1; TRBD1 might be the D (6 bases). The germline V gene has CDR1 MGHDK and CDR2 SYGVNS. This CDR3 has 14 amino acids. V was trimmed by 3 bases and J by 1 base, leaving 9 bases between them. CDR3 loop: CASSDRGKNTEAFV. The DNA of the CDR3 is TGTGCCAGCAGTGACAGGGGCAAGAACACTGAAGCTTTCGTT.

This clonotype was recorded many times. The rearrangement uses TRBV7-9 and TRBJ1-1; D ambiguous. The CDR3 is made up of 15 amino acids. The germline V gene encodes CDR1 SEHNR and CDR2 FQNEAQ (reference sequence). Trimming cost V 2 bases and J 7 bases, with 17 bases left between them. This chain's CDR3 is CASSLRNGVRDEAFF. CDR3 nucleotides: TGTGCCAGCAGCTTAAGGAATGGGGTTCGGGATGAAGCTTTCTTT.

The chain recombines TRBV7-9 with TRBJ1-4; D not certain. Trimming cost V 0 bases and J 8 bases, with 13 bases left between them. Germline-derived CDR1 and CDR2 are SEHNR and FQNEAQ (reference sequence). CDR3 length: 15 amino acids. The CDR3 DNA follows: TGTGCCAGCAGCTTAGCGTTGCCTATGGGGGAAAAACTGTTTTTT. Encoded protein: CASSLALPMGEKLFF.

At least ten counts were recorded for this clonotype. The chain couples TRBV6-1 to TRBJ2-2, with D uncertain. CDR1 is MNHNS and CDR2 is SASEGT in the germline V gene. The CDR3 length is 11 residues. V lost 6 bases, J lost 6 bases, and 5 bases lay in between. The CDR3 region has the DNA TGTGCCAGCAGGCGATCCGGGGAGCTGTTTTTT. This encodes CASRRSGELFF.

CDR3 sequence (DNA): TGCAGTGCTAGGATTGACAGGGGGACCTGGGCGGAGTGGGATCCCTACGAGCAGTACTTC. This codes for CSARIDRGTWAEWDPYEQYF. V is TRBV20-1 and J is TRBJ2-7, with TRBD1 identical over 9 bases. The ends lost 3 bases at V and 2 bases at J; junction bases unmatched: 23. Per the germline V gene, CDR1 is DFQATT and CDR2 is SNEGSKA (reference sequence). CDR3 length: 20 residues.

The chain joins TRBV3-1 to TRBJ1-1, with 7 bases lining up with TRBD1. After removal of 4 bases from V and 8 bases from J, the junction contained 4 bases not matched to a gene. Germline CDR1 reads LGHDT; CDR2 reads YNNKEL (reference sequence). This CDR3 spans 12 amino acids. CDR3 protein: CASSPIGGEAFF. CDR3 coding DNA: TGTGCCAGCAGCCCCATAGGGGGCGAAGCTTTCTTT.

The CDR3 protein is CAWSLTGFYTF. CDR3 DNA: TGTGCCTGGAGTCTAACGGGGTTCTACACCTTC. The chain is built from TRBV30 and TRBJ1-2; no clear D gene. The CDR3 consists of 11 residues. CDR1 is GTSNPN, CDR2 SVGIG, per germline (reference sequence). Trimming left V 2 bases short and J 10 bases short, with 11 bases between.

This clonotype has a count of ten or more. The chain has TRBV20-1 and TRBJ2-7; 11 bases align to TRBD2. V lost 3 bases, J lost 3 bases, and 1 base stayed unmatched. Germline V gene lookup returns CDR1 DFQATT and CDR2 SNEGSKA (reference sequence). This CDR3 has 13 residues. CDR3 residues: CSARGLADYEQYF. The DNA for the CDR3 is TGCAGTGCTAGGGGACTAGCGGACTACGAGCAGTACTTC.

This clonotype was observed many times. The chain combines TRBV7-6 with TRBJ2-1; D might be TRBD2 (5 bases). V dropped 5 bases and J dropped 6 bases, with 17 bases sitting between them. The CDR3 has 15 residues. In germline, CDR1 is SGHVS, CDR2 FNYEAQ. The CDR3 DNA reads TGTGCCAGCAGCCCCGCCCTGTTCCGGGGCAATGAGCAGTTCTTC. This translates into CASSPALFRGNEQFF.

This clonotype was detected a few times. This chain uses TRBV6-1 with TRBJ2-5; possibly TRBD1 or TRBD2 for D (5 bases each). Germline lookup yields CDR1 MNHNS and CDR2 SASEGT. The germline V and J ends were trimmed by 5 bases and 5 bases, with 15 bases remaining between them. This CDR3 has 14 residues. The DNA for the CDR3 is TGTGCCAGCAGTCCCCGAGGGGACGGCGAGACCCAGTACTTC. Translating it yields CASSPRGDGETQYF.

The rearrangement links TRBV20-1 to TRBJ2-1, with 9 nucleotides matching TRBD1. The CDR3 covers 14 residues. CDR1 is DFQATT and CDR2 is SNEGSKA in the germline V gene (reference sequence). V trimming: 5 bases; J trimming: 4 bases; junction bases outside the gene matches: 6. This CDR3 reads CSAGTGTRYNEQFF. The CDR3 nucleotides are TGCAGTGCTGGGACAGGGACAAGATACAATGAGCAGTTCTTC.

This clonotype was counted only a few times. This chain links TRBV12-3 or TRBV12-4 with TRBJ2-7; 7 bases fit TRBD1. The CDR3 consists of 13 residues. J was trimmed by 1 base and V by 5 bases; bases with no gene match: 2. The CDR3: CASSPDRSYEQYF. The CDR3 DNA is TGTGCCAGCAGTCCGGACAGGTCCTACGAGCAGTACTTC.

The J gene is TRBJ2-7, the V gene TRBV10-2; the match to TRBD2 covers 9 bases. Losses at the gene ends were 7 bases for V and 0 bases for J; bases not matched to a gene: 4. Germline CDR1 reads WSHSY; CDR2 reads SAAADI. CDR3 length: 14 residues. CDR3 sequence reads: CASIGSGSSYEQYF. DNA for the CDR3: TGCGCCAGCATCGGTAGCGGGAGCTCCTACGAGCAGTACTTC.